Listed below are T cell receptor beta chains from one sample, sequenced in a study of post-analysis software for immune sequencing data. TCRdb passed the PCR reads through MiXCR, listing each CDR3 protein once. The sample has about 560,000 distinct CDR3 sequences; 44% are singletons. Sequencing input: blood. The receptors were gathered from a girl aged 5-17 years with multiple sclerosis. Each CDR3 is given with its conserved first and last residue. The order of the fields is V gene, clone size, J gene, D gene, CDR3 DNA, CDR3 protein. D genes are given only for firm matches. Only some rows state a clone size, as once, few, many or a class for expanded clones.

TRBV29-1	few	TRBJ2-6	-	TGCAGCGTTGAACGTGTAGGGGGACCTGGGGCCAACGTCCTGACTTTC	CSVERVGGPGANVLTF
TRBV20-1	-	TRBJ2-3	-	TGCAGTGCGGTACCAGTTAGCACAGATGCGCAGTATTTT	CSAVPVSTDAQYF
TRBV7-2	-	TRBJ2-7	-	TGTGCCAGCAGCTTAGATCTGACACTCTCCTACGAGCAGTACTTC	CASSLDLTLSYEQYF
TRBV6-5	few	TRBJ2-3	-	TGTGCCAGCAGTTACTCCGCGCGGGTACTGATCGCAGATACGCAGTATTTT	CASSYSARVLIADTQYF
TRBV6-5	few	TRBJ2-5	-	TGTGCCAGCACCCCACCCCGTGGCATCGGAGAGACCCAGTACTTC	CASTPPRGIGETQYF
TRBV7-2	-	TRBJ1-4	-	TGTGCCAGCAGCTTCACCGGGGGCTGGGAAAAACTGTTTTTT	CASSFTGGWEKLFF
TRBV12-3/TRBV12-4	-	TRBJ2-5	TRBD2	TGTGCCAGCAGCAGGAGCGGGGGTAGAGAGACCCAGTACTTC	CASSRSGGRETQYF
TRBV12-3/TRBV12-4	-	TRBJ2-7	-	TGTGCCAGCAGATTGGACAGTTCCTACGAGCAGTACTTC	CASRLDSSYEQYF
TRBV12-3/TRBV12-4	few	TRBJ1-1	-	TGTGCCAGCATCTCGCGCACAGCACCCCGTCCGTCACAGGGTAGAGCTTTCTTT	CASISRTAPRPSQGRAFF
TRBV5-5	few	TRBJ2-1	-	TGTGCCAGCAGCTTCCTACGGAGCTCCTACAATGAGCAGTTCTTC	CASSFLRSSYNEQFF
TRBV1	-	TRBJ1-5	-	TGCACCAGCAGAGCAGGGAACCAGCCCCAGCATTTT	CTSRAGNQPQHF
TRBV20-1	few	TRBJ2-5	-	TGCAGTGCTCCTAGACGGGGGAGTCCTCTGGAGCAGTACTTC	CSAPRRGSPLEQYF
TRBV12-3/TRBV12-4	-	TRBJ2-3	-	TGTGCCACCACTCCCGGGGTTCTGAGCACAGATACGCAGTATTTT	CATTPGVLSTDTQYF
TRBV29-1	-	TRBJ2-7	-	TGCAGCGTTGAAGGGGACGCAAGCTCCTACGAGCAGTACTTC	CSVEGDASSYEQYF
TRBV5-5	-	TRBJ2-7	-	TGTGCCAGCAGCCCGCGGACAGTGGACTACGAGCAGTACTTC	CASSPRTVDYEQYF
TRBV5-8	few	TRBJ2-7	-	TGTGCCAGCAGCTGGGCCCCAACAGGGTCCTACGAGCAGTACTTC	CASSWAPTGSYEQYF
TRBV20-1	-	TRBJ2-3	-	TGCAGTGCTAGACACATGACAGATACGCAGTATTTT	CSARHMTDTQYF
TRBV5-1	-	TRBJ2-3	TRBD1	TGCGCCAGCAGCTTGCGGTCCCGACAGGGAGATACGCAGTATTTT	CASSLRSRQGDTQYF
TRBV3-1	once	TRBJ1-2	-	TGTGCCAGCAGCCAAGATATTACAGCTATGAACTATGGCTACACCTTC	CASSQDITAMNYGYTF
TRBV12-3/TRBV12-4	-	TRBJ1-2	TRBD1	TGTGCCAGCGGCCCGACAGGGAGGAATGGCTACACCTTC	CASGPTGRNGYTF
TRBV11-2	-	TRBJ1-1	-	TGTGCCAGCAGACGGGGAGGGACGGGGAACACTGAAGCTTTCTTT	CASRRGGTGNTEAFF
TRBV10-1	-	TRBJ2-7	TRBD1	TGCGCCAGCAGTGGTAGGACAGGGGCCTACGAGCAGTACTTC	CASSGRTGAYEQYF
TRBV9	few	TRBJ2-3	-	TGTGCCAGCAGCCCAAACAAGGGGCGCACAGATACGCAGTATTTT	CASSPNKGRTDTQYF
TRBV12-3/TRBV12-4	-	TRBJ2-5	TRBD2	TGTGCCAGCAGTCCTCGACTAGCGGGGAAAGAGACCCAGTACTTC	CASSPRLAGKETQYF
TRBV29-1	few	TRBJ2-1	TRBD2	TGCAGCGTTGCATCGGGGTGGCCTAGCGGGAGCTGGGACAATGAGCAGTTCTTC	CSVASGWPSGSWDNEQFF
TRBV29-1	many	TRBJ2-5	TRBD1	TGCAGCGTATTGACAGGGAACCAAGAGACCCAGTACTTC	CSVLTGNQETQYF
TRBV5-1	-	TRBJ1-4	TRBD1	TGCGCCAGCAGCGCGGGACAGGGACTACTTATTTCAACTAATGAAAAACTGTTTTTT	CASSAGQGLLISTNEKLFF
TRBV5-6	many	TRBJ2-5	-	TGTGCCAGCAGCTTGGGTGGGGTCCAAGAGACCCAGTACTTC	CASSLGGVQETQYF
TRBV29-1	-	TRBJ2-1	TRBD2	TGCAGCGCCCCTTTAGCGGGAGAAATCTACAATGAGCAGTTCTTC	CSAPLAGEIYNEQFF
TRBV25-1	-	TRBJ2-1	TRBD2	TGTGCCAGCAGTGAATCCCCGGCTAGCGGGACCTCCTACAATGAGCAGTTCTTC	CASSESPASGTSYNEQFF
TRBV19	few	TRBJ2-3	TRBD2	TGTGCCAGTAGACTAGCGGGGGGGGATACGCAGTATTTT	CASRLAGGDTQYF
TRBV9	-	TRBJ2-1	TRBD2	TGTGCCAGCAGCGTAGTGGGGGGGGCCTACAATGAGCAGTTCTTC	CASSVVGGAYNEQFF
TRBV12-3/TRBV12-4	few	TRBJ2-1	-	TGTGCCAGCAGAATGACTAGGGACGACAATGAGCAGTTCTTC	CASRMTRDDNEQFF
TRBV20-1	-	TRBJ1-2	TRBD1	TGCAGTGCCGACAGGGACAACCGGTATGGCTACACCTTC	CSADRDNRYGYTF
TRBV10-1	-	TRBJ2-2	-	TGCGCCAGCAGGACGGGGGACGGCGACGGGGAGCTGTTTTTT	CASRTGDGDGELFF
TRBV5-1	-	TRBJ2-6	TRBD1	TGCGCCAGCAGCTGGGGTCCCGGAGGACAGGTCCTTTCGGGGGCCAACGTCCTGACTTTC	CASSWGPGGQVLSGANVLTF
TRBV5-1	few	TRBJ2-2	-	TGCGCCAGCAGCTTGGACGGGATATGGAACACCGGGGAGCTGTTTTTT	CASSLDGIWNTGELFF
TRBV3-1	-	TRBJ1-4	-	TGTGCCAGCAGCCAACCGCGAGGTGATGAAAAACTGTTTTTT	CASSQPRGDEKLFF
TRBV7-6	few	TRBJ1-6	-	TGTGCCAGCAGCCTAGGACCGACAAATTCACCCCTCCACTTT	CASSLGPTNSPLHF
TRBV7-8	-	TRBJ2-7	TRBD1	TGTGCCAGCAGCTTAGTTGTTGGGGGACAGGGCCCCTACAATGAGCAGTACTTC	CASSLVVGGQGPYNEQYF
TRBV12-3/TRBV12-4	few	TRBJ1-5	-	TGTGCCAGCAGTTTAGAGGCAGGGAACAATCAGCCCCAGCATTTT	CASSLEAGNNQPQHF
TRBV12-3/TRBV12-4	-	TRBJ1-5	-	TGTGCCAGCAGTTTGGTCAGATATCAGCCCCAGCATTTT	CASSLVRYQPQHF
TRBV10-3	-	TRBJ1-2	TRBD1	TGTGCCATCAGTGAAGGGCCAGGGGGCCTCTATGGCTACACCTTC	CAISEGPGGLYGYTF